This passage covers 25 T cell receptor beta chains from one sample sequenced in a study of T cell repertoires in cytomegalovirus infection. One entry per CDR3 protein, called by TCRdb with MiXCR from the reads. Here the sample spans about 530,000 distinct CDR3 sequences, about 30% being singletons. What was sequenced was PBMCs. The receptor source for this set is a human donor in good health (CMV status not recorded). Some clones in this sample may be carry-over from other donors' samples.

Concerning this clonotype itself: One end of the junction varies from germline; a read error may be responsible. The chain carries TRBV12-3 or TRBV12-4 and TRBJ2-1; TRBD1 might be the D (6 bases). This CDR3 comprises 13 residues. This CDR3 reads CANSNQGTNEQFF. CDR3 in DNA: TGTGCCAACAGTAATCAGGGGACAAATGAGCAGTTCTTC.

This chain links TRBV24-1 with TRBJ2-1, with D perhaps being TRBD1 or TRBD2 (5 bases each). The CDR3 totals 15 residues. Germline CDR1 is KGHDR and CDR2 is SFDVKD. Trimming pared 9 bases from V and 0 bases from J, leaving 14 bases between. The CDR3 DNA is TGTGCCACCTCCGAGGCGAGGGGCTCCTACAATGAGCAGTTCTTC. Protein product: CATSEARGSYNEQFF.

The chain uses TRBV7-6 and TRBJ2-5; unclear D gene. The germline V gene encodes CDR1 SGHVS and CDR2 FNYEAQ. Trimming removed 3 bases at V and 3 bases at J, with 8 bases between. This CDR3 contains 13 residues. The CDR3: CASSLGHEETQYF. CDR3 nucleotides: TGTGCCAGCAGCTTGGGCCACGAAGAGACCCAGTACTTC.

This clonotype was seen a few times. This CDR3 is CASRPTADLFSSYNEQFF. CDR3 sequence (DNA): TGTGCCAGCAGGCCGACAGCCGACCTTTTCAGCTCCTACAATGAGCAGTTCTTC. This rearrangement joins TRBV28 to TRBJ2-1; TRBD1 might be the D (5 bases). The CDR3 extends over 18 amino acids. Deletions cut 6 bases from V and 0 bases from J, with 21 bases between. CDR1 and CDR2 (germline): MDHEN, SYDVKM.

The table lists this clonotype with a few counts. The rearrangement links TRBV6-6 to TRBJ2-7; D is perhaps TRBD2 (6 bases). From germline, CDR1 is MNHNY and CDR2 SVGAGI (reference sequence). With 5 bases removed from V and 5 bases from J, the gap between germline ends came to 19 bases. The CDR3 contains 15 residues. The CDR3 region is CASSPLAGSLDEQYF. In DNA, the CDR3 is TGTGCCAGCAGTCCCTTGGCGGGAAGTCTCGACGAGCAGTACTTC.

This clonotype was observed a handful of times. The V and J genes are TRBV4-3 and TRBJ1-2; D gene unclear. Germline V gene data show CDR1 as LGHNA and CDR2 as YSLEER. This CDR3 has 17 residues. Trimming removed 0 bases at V and 3 bases at J, with 17 bases between. The CDR3 DNA reads TGCGCCAGCAGCCAAGATGCCGTGGCCGCGCCCCACTATGGCTACACCTTC. This sequence encodes CASSQDAVAAPHYGYTF.

This clonotype was seen many times. DNA for the CDR3: TGTGCCAGTAGTATTGTTGGCAATCAGCCCCAGCATTTT. Protein sequence: CASSIVGNQPQHF. The gene calls are TRBV19 and TRBJ1-5; D is unresolved. In germline, CDR1 is LNHDA, CDR2 SQIVND (reference sequence). Between the trimmed V and J ends, which lost 3 bases and 2 bases, there was a span of 5 bases. The CDR3 is 13 residues long.

This clonotype has a count of ten or more. The chain combines TRBV7-8 with TRBJ2-2; 10 nucleotides align to TRBD2. This CDR3 is built from 17 residues. V lost 2 bases, J lost 6 bases, and 9 bases stayed unmatched. Germline loops: CDR1 SGHVS, CDR2 FQNEAQ. DNA for the CDR3: TGTGCCAGCAGCTTAACACTAGCGGGACCCGGGGCCGGGGAGCTGTTTTTT. Translating it yields CASSLTLAGPGAGELFF.

This clonotype was seen a handful of times. The chain combines TRBV28 with TRBJ1-5, with TRBD1 matching over 8 bases. Per the germline V gene, CDR1 is MDHEN and CDR2 is SYDVKM. The V gene end was trimmed by 4 bases and the J gene end by 1 base; junction bases not matched to a gene: 3. The CDR3 totals 15 residues. CDR3 DNA sequence: TGTGCCAGCAGTTCGGGACAGGTCAGCAATCAGCCCCAGCATTTT. Amino acids: CASSSGQVSNQPQHF.

The gene calls are TRBV20-1 and TRBJ1-5; 10 bases are shared with TRBD1. V shed 5 bases, J shed 8 bases, and the junction held 9 bases outside the gene matches. This CDR3 contains 14 residues. CDR1 DFQATT and CDR2 SNEGSKA come from the germline V gene (reference sequence). The CDR3 loop reads CSAPAGQGTKPQHF. CDR3 nucleotide sequence: TGCAGTGCTCCCGCGGGACAGGGGACAAAGCCCCAGCATTTT.

The rearrangement joins TRBV5-3 to TRBJ1-3; D may be TRBD1 (6 bases). TRBV5-3 belongs to the ORF category, with a function that is uncertain. Trimming left V 8 bases short and J 0 bases short, with 21 bases between. CDR3 length equals 17 residues. The CDR3 protein is CASSRGPIESSGNTIYF. The CDR3 bases are TGTGCCAGCAGTCGGGGGCCTATCGAAAGCTCTGGAAACACCATATATTTT.

This clonotype was detected many times. This chain connects TRBV7-2 to TRBJ1-5; D is unresolved. Germline CDR1 reads SGHTA; CDR2 reads FQGNSA. Trimming shortened V by 4 bases and J by 3 bases, and 13 bases separated the two germline ends. This CDR3 is 15 amino acids long. Here the CDR3 DNA reads TGTGCCAGCAGCTCGAACTCCGGGAACAATCAGCCCCAGCATTTT. This translates into CASSSNSGNNQPQHF.

Concerning this clonotype: Mismatch with germline at one junction end may stem from a read error. The V gene is TRBV28, the J gene TRBJ1-1; 7 nucleotides line up with TRBD1. The CDR3 length is 10 residues. Looked up from germline, CDR1 is MDHEN and CDR2 is SYDVKM. The CDR3 DNA reads TGTGCCAGCTCACGGGACAGCGACTTTTTT. Amino acid sequence: CASSRDSDFF.

This clonotype showed up many times. The genes are TRBV7-2 and TRBJ1-5, with D possibly being TRBD1 (6 bases). The ends were cut back, 2 bases at V and 5 bases at J, with 13 bases in the middle. Germline V CDR1 and CDR2: SGHTA, FQGNSA. The CDR3 runs to 15 residues. Written as DNA, the CDR3 is TGTGCCAGCAGCTTATTCGGACAGAGCGATCAGCCCCAGCATTTT. Translating it yields CASSLFGQSDQPQHF. The full variable domain, its missing parts supplied by reference TRBV7-2 and TRBJ1-5, is GAGVSQSPSNKVTEKGKDVELRCDPISGHTALYWYRQSLGQGLEFLIYFQGNSAPDKSGLPSDRFSAERTGGSVSTLTIQRTQQEDSAVYLCASSLFGQSDQPQHFGDGTRLSIL.

This clonotype was detected a few times. CDR3 DNA: TGTGCCAGCACTACCTGGCGGCAGGGGGACCACAATGAGCAGTTCTTC. As protein: CASTTWRQGDHNEQFF. The chain recombines TRBV6-2 or TRBV6-3 with TRBJ2-1; 7 bases match TRBD1. This CDR3 is 16 amino acids long. Germline-derived CDR1 and CDR2 are MNHEY and SVGEGT. The junction had 14 bases not matched to a gene; V was cut back by 7 bases and J by 5 bases.

Concerning this clonotype: Germline and junction disagree at one end, which may indicate a read error. The CDR3 nucleotides read TGTGTCAGCAGCTTAGATAAACGACTGAACACTGAAGCTTTCTTT. Residues: CVSSLDKRLNTEAFF. The chain has TRBV11-2 and TRBJ1-1; no definite D call. Germline V gene sequence: CDR1 SGHAT, CDR2 FQNNGV. There are 15 residues in the CDR3.

A few counts support this clonotype. This rearrangement joins TRBV12-3 or TRBV12-4 to TRBJ2-2; 7 nucleotides agree with TRBD2. CDR3 length: 13 amino acids. J was trimmed by 6 bases and V by 7 bases; bases with no gene match: 5. The CDR3 loop reads CASIPTSPGELFF. As DNA, the CDR3 is TGTGCCAGCATCCCGACTAGCCCCGGGGAGCTGTTTTTT.

This clonotype was recorded many times. V and J are TRBV7-9 and TRBJ1-1, with 7 bases identical to TRBD1. This CDR3 is built from 13 residues. Losses at the gene ends were 11 bases for V and 2 bases for J; bases not matched to a gene: 8. CDR1 is SEHNR and CDR2 is FQNEAQ in the germline V gene (reference sequence). CDR3 sequence reads: CAGTVGDNTEAFF. CDR3 DNA: TGTGCCGGGACAGTCGGGGATAACACTGAAGCTTTCTTT. The complete variable domain, with remaining parts taken from reference TRBV7-9 and TRBJ1-1, reads DTGVSQNPRHKITKRGQNVTFRCDPISEHNRLYWYRQTLGQGPEFLTYFQNEAQLEKSRLLSDRFSAERPKGSFSTLEIQRTEQGDSAMYLCAGTVGDNTEAFFGQGTRLTVV.

The chain links TRBV18 to TRBJ2-1; no clear D. Trimming cost V 3 bases and J 2 bases, with 11 bases left between them. This CDR3 spans 15 amino acids. CDR1 and CDR2 from the germline V gene are KGHSH and LQKENI. CDR3 sequence: CASSPRSAPYNEQFF. In DNA, the CDR3 is TGTGCCAGCTCACCGCGGAGTGCCCCCTACAATGAGCAGTTCTTC.

The V call is TRBV5-1, the J call TRBJ2-2; D not certain. Trimming removed 0 bases from V and 7 bases from J, with 7 bases in between. The CDR3 contains 13 residues. Germline CDR1 is SGHRS and CDR2 is YFSETQ. The CDR3 DNA reads TGCGCCAGCAGCTTGGCCTACGTCGGGGAGCTGTTTTTT. It specifies CASSLAYVGELFF.

This clonotype has only one observation. V is TRBV3-1 and J is TRBJ2-1; 7 bases agree with TRBD2. The length of the CDR3 is 13 residues. Trimming at V came to 4 bases and at J to 8 bases, leaving 5 bases not matched to a gene. Germline lookup yields CDR1 LGHDT and CDR2 YNNKEL (reference sequence). The CDR3 bases are TGTGCCAGCAGCCCCATGGGGGGGGATGAGCAGTTCTTC. Amino acids: CASSPMGGDEQFF.

The sample holds a few counts of this clonotype. V is TRBV5-4 and J is TRBJ2-5, with D uncertain. Trimming left V 2 bases short and J 1 base short, with 6 bases between. CDR1 SGHNT and CDR2 YYREEE come from the germline V gene (reference sequence). The length of the CDR3 is 13 residues. The CDR3 bases are TGTGCCAGCAGCTTTTATTTCCAAGAGACCCAGTACTTC. Translating it yields CASSFYFQETQYF.

The table lists this clonotype with a count of one. V usage is TRBV30 and J usage is TRBJ1-1; the match to TRBD1 covers 10 bases. Trimming took 7 bases from V and 0 from J; bases not matched to a gene: 5. CDR1 and CDR2 (germline): GTSNPN, SVGIG (reference sequence). The length of the CDR3 is 14 residues. CDR3 DNA sequence: TGTGCCTACGTGGGACAGGGGCTGAACACTGAAGCTTTCTTT. It yields the protein CAYVGQGLNTEAFF.

This clonotype has at least ten counts. The CDR3 here is CASSIRGRGLGTDTQYF. The CDR3 DNA reads TGTGCCAGCTCTATACGGGGCAGGGGGCTGGGAACAGATACGCAGTATTTT. The chain has TRBV6-1 and TRBJ2-3, with 8 bases matching TRBD1. The CDR3 totals 17 residues. Trimming cost V 8 bases and J 3 bases; bases outside gene matches: 16. Germline lookup yields CDR1 MNHNS and CDR2 SASEGT.

The CDR3 DNA reads as TGTGCCAGCAGTTACTCGATCGGGGCCGGGGAGCTGTTTTTT. As protein: CASSYSIGAGELFF. The chain has TRBV6-6 and TRBJ2-2; TRBD2 is a possible D gene (5 bases). V lost 0 bases and J lost 6, with 8 bases in between. CDR3 length equals 14 residues. The germline CDR1 and CDR2 sequences are MNHNY and SVGAGI (reference sequence).